The table lists the clone carrying this T cell receptor (beta chain) with many counts. The antigen is unknown. Preparing the TCRbeta library involved the use of unique molecular identifiers. Via MiXCR, TCRdb re-called the PCR reads, giving one row per CDR3 protein. The sample records around 490,000 distinct CDR3 sequences, 9.5% to 12% being singletons. CDR1 is SGHKS, CDR2 YYEKEE, per germline (reference sequence). This CDR3 has 15 amino acids. V trimming: 4 bases; J trimming: 4 bases; junction bases outside the gene matches: 4. These data come from a study of T-cell reconstitution after alpha-beta-depleted transplantation in children. Overall study findings and caveats: At around two months after transplant, the alpha-beta T cells were reportedly derived from several hundred expanded clones that came from non-depleted graft cells. Diversity of TCRbeta at day 60 was high in some patients, arising from surviving recipient T cells and thymic progenitors.

The specimen was PBMCs, mostly from graft donor cells, collected 180 days after TCRalphabeta/CD19-depleted stem cell transplant. The rearrangement links TRBV5-5 to TRBJ2-5; the match to TRBD2 covers 13 bases. The receptor's source is a female patient aged 2-9 years who had a stem cell transplant for aplastic anemia, so the T cells may come from the graft donor. The CDR3 DNA sequence: TGTGCCAGCAGCCGGACTAGCGGGAGTGGAGAGACCCAGTACTTC. It encodes CASSRTSGSGETQYF.